The present TCR beta chain was sequenced within a study of blood T cell repertoires in COVID-19. In the study overall: Samples taken during acute and convalescent COVID-19 were collected in the United States, Italy and Spain. In each case, the material was cDNA or gDNA derived from T cells, B-cell-depleted T cells, or PBMCs.

Trimming shortened V by 3 bases and J by 1 base, and 10 bases separated the two germline ends. This CDR3 has 15 amino acids. Germline V CDR1 and CDR2: LNHDA, SQIVND (reference sequence). Original analysis: Estimation of nucleated cell counts relied on the amplification of reference gene primers. Clones were read by immunoSEQ multiplex PCR, and TCRdb kept only the in-frame ones, dropping some. D and trimming come from the DNA, and the V and J calls and clone size come from that table. There are 100,000 to 120,000 clones in the sample; roughly 88% occur only once, and around 2% lies in the top ten. The chain recombines TRBV19 with TRBJ2-1; a possible D gene is TRBD2 (6 bases). Material: peripheral blood. This TCR was recovered from a human donor in a cohort sampled during active COVID-19. This CDR3 is CASSMGLGSYNEQFF. DNA for the CDR3: TGTGCCAGTAGTATGGGACTGGGTTCCTACAATGAGCAGTTCTTC. Supplemented by reference TRBV19 and TRBJ2-1, the full variable domain reads DGGITQSPKYLFRKEGQNVTLSCEQNLNHDAMYWYRQDPGQGLRLIYYSQIVNDFQKGDIAEGYSVSREKKESFPLTVTSAQKNPTAFYLCASSMGLGSYNEQFFGPGTRLTVL.